A selection of T cell receptor beta chains follows, all from one sample in a study of OX40 agonist ivuxolimab in advanced cancers. Sequenced by immunoSEQ multiplex PCR; TCRdb stores in-frame clones only, minus some. The data contain roughly 71,000 clones, 60% to 80% of them singletons. This specimen was CD4+ or CD8+ T cells sorted from blood, taken in a trial of the OX40 agonist ivuxolimab. The receptors were sampled from an adult with an advanced solid tumor such as melanoma, head and neck, liver or kidney cancer. Each CDR3 is given with its conserved first and last residue. The D gene is left open where the match is weak.

>TRBV6-5|TRBJ1-3|.
CASSYFASGNTIYF
TGTGCCAGCAGTTACTTTGCCTCTGGAAACACCATATATTTT
>TRBV10-2|TRBJ2-4|.
CASSEGPSLAKNIQYF
TGCGCCAGCAGTGAAGGGCCGAGTCTAGCCAAAAACATTCAGTACTTC
>TRBV6-6|TRBJ2-7|.
CASSLTDSSSYF
TGTGCCAGCAGCTTGACGGACAGTAGTTCGTACTTC
>TRBV6-5|TRBJ2-7|.
CASTLDYEQYF
TGTGCCAGCACCTTAGACTACGAGCAGTACTTC
>TRBV4-1|TRBJ2-5|.
CASSLPYAETQYF
TGCGCCAGCAGCCTCCCCTACGCCGAGACCCAGTACTTC
>TRBV18|TRBJ2-6|.
CASSPPPSGANVLTF
TGTGCCAGCTCACCACCACCGTCTGGGGCCAACGTCCTGACTTTC
>TRBV28|TRBJ1-1|.
CASSWGRTEAFF
TGTGCCAGCAGTTGGGGAAGAACTGAAGCTTTCTTT
>TRBV7-2|TRBJ2-1|TRBD2
CASSLEVWGEGFF
TGTGCCAGCAGCTTAGAGGTTTGGGGGGAGGGTTTCTTC
>TRBV28|TRBJ2-7|TRBD2
CASSFPSGSSYEQYF
TGTGCCAGCAGTTTCCCTAGCGGCAGCTCCTACGAGCAGTACTTC
>TRBV14|TRBJ1-4|TRBD1
CASSQNLPGTGSHEKLFF
TGTGCCAGCAGCCAAAACCTCCCGGGGACAGGGAGTCATGAAAAACTGTTTTTT
>TRBV18|TRBJ2-1|TRBD2
CASSPPGLAGVNEQFF
TGTGCCAGCTCACCCCCGGGACTAGCGGGGGTCAATGAGCAGTTCTTC
>TRBV28|TRBJ2-3|TRBD2
CASSSGTSGREPTSTDTQYF
TGTGCCAGCAGTTCCGGGACTAGCGGGAGGGAACCCACTAGCACAGATACGCAGTATTTT
>TRBV6-1|TRBJ2-7|TRBD2
CASSVTSGRFYEQYF
TGTGCCAGCAGCGTTACTAGCGGTCGTTTCTACGAGCAGTACTTC
>TRBV4-1|TRBJ1-2|TRBD1
CASSQDNWQGVPYGYTF
TGCGCCAGCAGCCAAGATAACTGGCAGGGGGTCCCCTATGGCTACACCTTC